The present entry profiles one T cell receptor beta chain with its context. V was clipped by 6 bases and J by 5 bases; unmatched bases: 11. The CDR3 sequence is 15 residues long. Germline V gene sequence: CDR1 SGHRS, CDR2 YFSETQ. The sample originates from a study of radiotherapy plus CTLA-4 blockade in lung cancer. Across the study: In about 20% of patients, objective responses were seen; approximately 31% had disease control.

Measured with immunoSEQ multiplex PCR; TCRdb has only the in-frame clones, and not every one. Of more than 90,000 clones in the sample, approximately 80% were seen once. This sequence was found in a human donor with non-small cell lung cancer who had a partial response to radiotherapy plus ipilimumab. The chain joins TRBV5-1 to TRBJ1-5, with 7 bases fitting TRBD1. The starting material was peripheral blood, obtained from a patient treated with radiotherapy plus ipilimumab. The CDR3 loop is CASNKKQGTHQPQHF. In nucleotides, the CDR3 is TGCGCCAGCAACAAAAAACAGGGGACTCATCAGCCCCAGCATTTT.